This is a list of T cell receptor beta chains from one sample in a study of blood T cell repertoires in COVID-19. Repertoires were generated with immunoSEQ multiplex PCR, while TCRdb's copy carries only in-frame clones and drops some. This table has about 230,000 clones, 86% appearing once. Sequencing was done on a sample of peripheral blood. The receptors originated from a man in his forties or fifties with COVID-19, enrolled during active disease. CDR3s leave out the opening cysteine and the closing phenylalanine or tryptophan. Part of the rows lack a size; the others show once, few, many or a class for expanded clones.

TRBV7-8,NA,ASSLVGTYGETQY
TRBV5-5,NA,ASSLEDRYNSPLH
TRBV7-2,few,ASSPRDRDGKLF
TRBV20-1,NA,SASNQIAGLFTNYGYT
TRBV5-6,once,ASSLATASYGYT
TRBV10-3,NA,AISLEEGSTDTQY
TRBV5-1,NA,ASSITVAGVGNEQF
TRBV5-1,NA,ASSNMGQGTDTQY
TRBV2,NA,ASETGLVNEQF
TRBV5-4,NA,ASSWDRGDGYT
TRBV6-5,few,ASRNSGSYEQY
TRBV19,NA,ASSEGQGAETQY
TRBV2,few,ASRSVDRENSPLH
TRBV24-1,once,ATSDASGGSYNEQF
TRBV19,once,ASSIGLRRTKTYNEQF
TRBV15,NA,ATSLIPGLQIRRPYEQY
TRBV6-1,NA,ASSDSRNQPQH
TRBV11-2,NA,ASSSGLAGGSETQY
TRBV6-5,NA,ASGEGVQPQH
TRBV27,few,ASSFDREYEQY
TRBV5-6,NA,ASRPKRAHYGYT
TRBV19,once,ASSTTEDTQY
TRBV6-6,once,ASSYSSGVNEQF
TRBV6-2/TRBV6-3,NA,ASSGTGLYEQY
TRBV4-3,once,ASSQGLGTAEQY
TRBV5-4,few,ASSPLPSSGSILEQY
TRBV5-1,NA,ASSPGSNTGELF
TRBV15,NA,ATAGLINSPLH
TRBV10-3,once,AISRQVDSPLH
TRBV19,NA,ASSRTGAGYT
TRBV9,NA,ASSPLVGGTEAF
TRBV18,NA,ASSQRSGSSYNEQF
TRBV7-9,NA,ASSPEIVAF
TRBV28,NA,ASSSRLAGGPNTGELF
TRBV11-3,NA,ASSLVGLAGGSGEQF
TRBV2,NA,ASQPGQAKDYSNQPQH
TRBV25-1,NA,ASSELAGAPGELF
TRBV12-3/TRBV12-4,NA,ASSTGLPEQF
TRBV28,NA,ASSSQEAWSYNEQF
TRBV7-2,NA,ASSLERGANNEQF
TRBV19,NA,ASSIGIDRAFQPQH
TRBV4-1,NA,ASSHPGTSLYNEQF